Listed below are T cell receptor beta chains from one sample, sequenced in a study of blood T cell repertoires in COVID-19. The method was immunoSEQ multiplex PCR; TCRdb's version includes in-frame clones alone and lacks a portion of them. The sample shows more than 95,000 clones, about four fifths of them seen only once. The sample was peripheral blood. The origin of the receptors is a woman of 80 years or more with acute or convalescent COVID-19. Both conserved end residues are part of each CDR3. A D gene is named only where the DNA matches it firmly. Clone size, where shown, is once, few, many, or a class for clones that have expanded.

>TRBJ1-1|.|TRBD1|TRBV4-1
CASRREDRAFEAFF
TGCGCCAGCAGACGGGAGGACAGGGCTTTTGAAGCTTTCTTT
>TRBJ2-3|.|.|TRBV10-2
CASSEGTADTQYF
TGCGCCAGCAGTGAGGGGACTGCAGATACGCAGTATTTT
>TRBJ2-3|.|TRBD1|TRBV28
CASSPGGATDTQYF
TGTGCCAGCAGTCCAGGGGGCGCGACAGATACGCAGTATTTT
>TRBJ1-3|.|.|TRBV27
CASSLSGAGNTIYF
TGTGCCAGCAGTTTATCAGGGGCAGGAAACACCATATATTTT
>TRBJ2-3|.|TRBD2|TRBV10-3
CAIRTPSGRANTQYF
TGTGCCATCAGGACACCTAGCGGGAGGGCCAATACGCAGTATTTT
>TRBJ1-2|.|TRBD1|TRBV30
CAWTFSTGVNYGYTF
TGTGCCTGGACATTCTCGACAGGGGTGAACTATGGCTACACCTTC
>TRBJ1-2|once|.|TRBV19
CASSTQGDYGYTF
TGTGCCAGTAGTACACAGGGTGACTATGGCTACACCTTC
>TRBJ1-2|.|.|TRBV3-1/TRBV3-2
CASSRHREINYGYTF
TGTGCCAGCAGCCGCCACAGGGAGATTAACTATGGCTACACCTTC
>TRBJ2-3|.|.|TRBV27
CASGPTDTQYF
TGTGCCAGTGGGCCCACAGATACGCAGTATTTT
>TRBJ2-1|.|TRBD1|TRBV27
CASSPYPGQGINEQFF
TGTGCCAGCAGTCCTTACCCTGGACAGGGTATCAATGAGCAGTTCTTC
>TRBJ1-1|.|.|TRBV7-2
CASSLVPGTTEAFF
TGTGCCAGCAGCTTAGTCCCGGGTACCACTGAAGCTTTCTTT
>TRBJ2-3|.|.|TRBV7-8
CASSRTGIRGTDTQYF
TGTGCCAGCAGCAGAACGGGTATCAGGGGCACAGATACGCAGTATTTT
>TRBJ1-3|once|.|TRBV11-3
CASSPDRGNTIYF
TGTGCCAGCAGCCCGGACAGAGGAAACACCATATATTTT
>TRBJ1-2|.|TRBD1|TRBV5-4
CASSLDGPGQGYGANYGYTF
TGTGCCAGCAGCTTGGATGGGCCGGGACAGGGTTACGGAGCTAACTATGGCTACACCTTC
>TRBJ2-7|.|.|TRBV28
CASSFGTEVSYEQYF
TGTGCCAGCAGTTTCGGGACTGAAGTATCCTACGAGCAGTACTTC
>TRBJ1-1|.|.|TRBV25-1
CASSESQGWNTEAFF
TGTGCCAGCAGTGAAAGTCAGGGCTGGAACACTGAAGCTTTCTTT
>TRBJ2-5|.|TRBD2|TRBV10-3
CAISPGGRETQYF
TGTGCCATCAGCCCGGGAGGGAGGGAGACCCAGTACTTC
>TRBJ1-3|once|.|TRBV7-8
CASSSKLLGASSGNTIYF
TGTGCCAGCAGCTCTAAACTACTGGGGGCCTCCTCTGGAAACACCATATATTTT
>TRBJ2-1|.|TRBD2|TRBV20-1
CSAGGGNEQFF
TGCAGTGCTGGGGGGGGCAATGAGCAGTTCTTC
>TRBJ1-2|.|.|TRBV12-3/TRBV12-4
CASSSGAPYYTF
TGTGCCAGCAGCTCGGGAGCCCCATACTACACCTTC
>TRBJ1-2|.|.|TRBV19
CASSRRRGGDGYTF
TGTGCCAGTAGCCGCCGGCGCGGGGGCGATGGCTACACCTTC
>TRBJ1-4|.|.|TRBV5-5
CASSLGAGEREKLFF
TGTGCCAGCAGCTTGGGAGCGGGGGAACGTGAAAAACTGTTTTTT
>TRBJ2-1|.|TRBD2|TRBV3-1/TRBV3-2
CASSQEKLVLAGGPNNEQFF
TGTGCCAGCAGCCAAGAAAAACTTGTACTAGCGGGAGGGCCAAACAATGAGCAGTTCTTC
>TRBJ2-7|many|.|TRBV7-6
CASSLVSGAGSYEQYF
TGTGCCAGCAGCTTAGTTTCGGGAGCCGGCTCCTACGAGCAGTACTTC
>TRBJ2-4|.|TRBD2|TRBV3-1/TRBV3-2
CASSQRILGGENIQYF
TGTGCCAGCAGCCAACGCATTTTGGGGGGGGAAAACATTCAGTACTTC
>TRBJ1-1|.|.|TRBV25-1
CASVKQGNTEAFF
TGTGCCAGCGTCAAACAGGGGAACACTGAAGCTTTCTTT
>TRBJ1-2|.|.|TRBV6-5
CASSYGRGYYGYTF
TGTGCCAGCAGTTACGGCAGGGGATACTATGGCTACACCTTC
>TRBJ2-2|.|.|TRBV3-1/TRBV3-2
CARRQLLDTGELFF
TGTGCCAGGAGACAGTTACTGGACACCGGGGAGCTGTTTTTT
>TRBJ2-3|.|.|TRBV5-8
CASSSPRGARSTDTQYF
TGTGCCAGCAGCTCCCCTCGGGGGGCGCGATCCACAGATACGCAGTATTTT
>TRBJ2-5|once|TRBD2|TRBV7-9
CASSLSGTGLSPQYF
TGTGCCAGCAGCTTAAGCGGGACGGGCCTATCGCCCCAGTACTTC
>TRBJ2-5|.|.|TRBV24-1
CATSLDSRQETQYF
TGTGCCACCAGTTTGGACAGCCGGCAAGAGACCCAGTACTTC
>TRBJ1-1|.|.|TRBV7-9
CASSLSSGVTEAFF
TGTGCCAGCAGCTTATCCTCCGGGGTGACTGAAGCTTTCTTT
>TRBJ2-7|.|.|TRBV7-5
CVRSLASGIPSSYEQYF
TGTGTCAGAAGCTTAGCCTCGGGGATACCTTCCTCCTACGAGCAGTACTTC
>TRBJ1-4|.|TRBD1|TRBV5-6
CASSWTGDTNEKLFF
TGTGCCAGCAGCTGGACAGGGGACACTAATGAAAAACTGTTTTTT
>TRBJ2-3|.|.|TRBV28
CASSPSAGPYDTQYF
TGTGCCAGCAGCCCTTCGGCGGGACCCTACGATACGCAGTATTTT
>TRBJ2-1|.|.|TRBV19
CASSIDRDIPPNEQFF
TGTGCCAGTAGTATAGACCGGGACATCCCACCTAATGAGCAGTTCTTC
>TRBJ2-2|.|TRBD2|TRBV5-1
CASSLGVSGSTGELFF
TGCGCCAGCAGCTTGGGGGTTAGCGGGAGCACCGGGGAGCTGTTTTTT
>TRBJ2-7|.|.|TRBV18
CASSPGMGAYEQYF
TGTGCCAGCTCACCTGGTATGGGAGCCTACGAGCAGTACTTC
>TRBJ2-1|few|.|TRBV29-1
CSVRTDRYNEQFF
TGCAGCGTTAGGACGGACAGATACAATGAGCAGTTCTTC
>TRBJ2-5|.|.|TRBV14
CASSRDPMLTRETQYF
TGTGCCAGCAGTCGAGACCCGATGTTAACGAGGGAGACCCAGTACTTC
>TRBJ2-2|.|.|TRBV15
CATSRPGRGLNTGELFF
TGTGCCACCAGCAGACCCGGAAGGGGATTGAACACCGGGGAGCTGTTTTTT
>TRBJ2-5|.|TRBD1|TRBV11-2
CSSGQALQETQYF
TGTTCCTCAGGACAGGCGTTACAAGAGACCCAGTACTTC
>TRBJ1-6|.|.|TRBV5-6
CASRARETANSPLHF
TGTGCCAGCAGAGCCCGGGAGACAGCCAACTCACCCCTCCACTTT
>TRBJ2-3|.|TRBD2|TRBV3-1/TRBV3-2
CASSQDWELAGRDTQYF
TGTGCCAGCAGCCAAGATTGGGAACTAGCGGGAAGAGATACGCAGTATTTT
>TRBJ1-2|.|TRBD1|TRBV5-1
CASSSTGDNYGYTF
TGCGCCAGCAGCTCGACAGGGGATAACTATGGCTACACCTTC
>TRBJ1-5|.|.|TRBV5-5
CASSPVAIYSNQPQHF
TGTGCCAGCAGCCCGGTTGCAATTTATAGCAATCAGCCCCAGCATTTT
>TRBJ1-6|.|.|TRBV25-1
CASSESGWNSPLHF
TGTGCCAGCAGTGAGTCGGGGTGGAATTCACCCCTCCACTTT
>TRBJ2-7|.|.|TRBV6-5
CASSKYSYEQYF
TGTGCCAGCAGTAAATACAGCTACGAGCAGTACTTC
>TRBJ2-3|.|.|TRBV12-3/TRBV12-4
CASTSSGTDTQYF
TGTGCCAGCACCTCCAGCGGCACAGATACGCAGTATTTT
>TRBJ1-2|.|.|TRBV7-8
CASSPSGRTDNGYTF
TGTGCCAGCAGCCCGAGTGGCCGGACGGACAATGGCTACACCTTC
>TRBJ2-5|.|TRBD2|TRBV3-1/TRBV3-2
CASSRSLGLAGGVVETQYF
TGTGCCAGCAGCCGAAGCCTGGGACTAGCGGGAGGGGTGGTAGAGACCCAGTACTTC
>TRBJ2-5|.|.|TRBV9
CASSVGPESGETQYF
TGTGCCAGCAGCGTAGGTCCCGAATCAGGGGAGACCCAGTACTTC
>TRBJ2-2|.|.|TRBV4-1
CASSWGEATGELFF
TGCGCCAGCAGTTGGGGGGAGGCTACCGGGGAGCTGTTTTTT
>TRBJ1-1|.|TRBD1|TRBV5-1
CASSLRGLEAFF
TGCGCCAGCAGCTTGAGGGGGCTTGAGGCTTTCTTT
>TRBJ1-6|few|.|TRBV19
CASSIDDRLDNSPLHF
TGTGCCAGTAGTATAGACGACAGATTGGATAATTCACCCCTCCACTTT
>TRBJ2-1|.|.|TRBV11-2
CASSRTGGGYNEQFF
TGTGCCAGCAGCAGGACAGGAGGGGGGTACAATGAGCAGTTCTTC
>TRBJ1-1|.|.|TRBV24-1
CATSDHADTSIGAFF
TGTGCCACCAGTGACCACGCTGACACCTCTATTGGAGCTTTCTTT
>TRBJ1-4|.|.|TRBV2
CASSGGVGEKLFF
TGTGCCAGCAGTGGGGGGGTCGGTGAAAAACTGTTTTTT
>TRBJ2-1|.|.|TRBV12-3/TRBV12-4
CASSLGPINEQFF
TGTGCCAGCAGTTTAGGGCCCATTAATGAGCAGTTCTTC
>TRBJ2-3|.|.|TRBV20-1
CSASSAGTQYF
TGCAGTGCTAGCTCTGCTGGCACGCAGTATTTT